These 10 T cell receptor beta chains were sequenced from one sample in a study of identical twins. TCRdb passed the 5' RACE reads through MiXCR, listing each CDR3 protein once. The sample carries approximately 550,000 distinct CDR3 sequences, about 20% recorded once. These data were also filed under a second study, of yellow fever vaccine responses in identical twins.

Material for sequencing was CD4+ T cells sorted from blood. These receptors were taken from a woman in her late teens or twenties in good health.

Of note for this clonotype: The junction does not match germline at one end; this may be a read error. The chain's CDR3 is CASTLGSNEQFF. CDR3 sequence (DNA): TGTGCCAGCACCTTAGGTAGCAATGAGCAGTTCTTC. This chain uses TRBV11-3 with TRBJ2-1; D unclear. Germline V CDR1 and CDR2: SGHNT, YENEEA. This CDR3 is built from 12 residues.

There are many counts of this clonotype. This chain links TRBV13 with TRBJ1-1; unclear D gene. Germline V lookup: CDR1 PRHDT, CDR2 FYEKMQ (reference sequence). The CDR3 contains 14 residues. The V gene lost 5 bases and the J gene lost 1 base, with 11 bases spanning the gap. The CDR3 reads CASSPRWENTEAFF. The CDR3 DNA is TGTGCCAGCAGCCCTAGGTGGGAGAACACTGAAGCTTTCTTT.

In this sample, this clonotype turned up a few times. The rearrangement joins TRBV7-2 to TRBJ2-7; the D is unclear. The CDR3 loop spans 14 amino acids. CDR1 is SGHTA, CDR2 FQGNSA, per germline. The V and J ends lost 5 bases and 3 bases respectively, with 14 bases between them. The CDR3 is CASSARALIYEQYF. The CDR3 DNA is TGTGCCAGCAGCGCCCGGGCCCTAATCTACGAGCAGTACTTC.

V is TRBV12-3 or TRBV12-4 and J is TRBJ2-3, with TRBD2 matching 7 bases. The CDR3 extends over 14 amino acids. Trimming removed 8 bases from V and 1 base from J; junction bases left unmatched: 6. CDR3 coding DNA: TGTGCCAGCGCCATAGCGGGCCGCACAGATACGCAGTATTTT. Encoded protein: CASAIAGRTDTQYF.

Only a few counts were recorded for this clonotype. This rearrangement joins TRBV4-1 to TRBJ2-1, with 10 nucleotides matching TRBD1. Germline lookup yields CDR1 MGHRA and CDR2 YSYEKL. This CDR3 comprises 16 residues. Germline trimming cut 4 bases from V and 7 bases from J; bases unmatched to any gene: 10. CDR3 residues: CASSPLRDRGVNEQFF. Here the CDR3 DNA reads TGCGCCAGCAGCCCTCTCCGGGACAGGGGAGTGAATGAGCAGTTCTTC.

V usage is TRBV9 and J usage is TRBJ2-7; 8 positions match TRBD2. Losses at the gene ends were 4 bases for V and 2 bases for J; bases not matched to a gene: 5. CDR1 is SGDLS and CDR2 is YYNGEE in the germline V gene. The CDR3 consists of 14 residues. The CDR3: CASSRGGSTYEQYF. The CDR3 DNA is TGTGCCAGCAGCCGGGGGGGCTCGACCTACGAGCAGTACTTC.

This clonotype appeared a few times. The CDR3 sequence: CSARHSSGPHNEQFF. Written as DNA, the CDR3 is TGCAGTGCTAGACATTCTAGCGGGCCCCACAATGAGCAGTTCTTC. J is TRBJ2-1 and V is TRBV20-1; 8 nucleotides line up with TRBD2. V was clipped by 2 bases and J by 5 bases; unmatched bases: 8. Germline-derived CDR1 and CDR2 are DFQATT and SNEGSKA (reference sequence). The CDR3 has 15 amino acids.

In its sample, this clonotype was seen a few times. The V and J genes are TRBV6-5 and TRBJ1-2; D is unresolved. Germline CDR1 MNHEY, CDR2 SVGAGI. The length of the CDR3 is 16 residues. V lost 0 bases to trimming and J lost 2 bases, with 13 bases between them. The CDR3 spells CASSYSRETWNYGYTF. CDR3 nucleotides: TGTGCCAGCAGTTACTCGAGGGAGACATGGAACTATGGCTACACCTTC.

This clonotype was counted between two and nine times. The J gene is TRBJ1-2, the V gene TRBV9; possible D gene TRBD1, 6 bases. The CDR3 runs 12 residues. The V and J ends lost 3 bases and 8 bases respectively, with 11 bases between them. Germline assignment: CDR1 SGDLS and CDR2 YYNGEE. The CDR3 region is CASSAGDFGYTF. The CDR3, as DNA: TGTGCCAGCAGCGCAGGGGACTTCGGCTACACCTTC.

In its sample, this clonotype was seen many times. The genes are TRBV7-9 and TRBJ2-2, with 8 bases aligning to TRBD2. This CDR3 has 15 residues. Losses at the gene ends were 5 bases for V and 5 bases for J; bases not matched to a gene: 7. CDR1 and CDR2 from the germline V gene are SEHNR and FQNEAQ (reference sequence). CDR3 sequence (DNA): TGTGCCAGCAGCCCGACGGGACTAGGGACCGGGGAGCTGTTTTTT. Amino acids: CASSPTGLGTGELFF. The full variable domain, completed using reference TRBV7-9 and TRBJ2-2, is DTGVSQNPRHKITKRGQNVTFRCDPISEHNRLYWYRQTLGQGPEFLTYFQNEAQLEKSRLLSDRFSAERPKGSFSTLEIQRTEQGDSAMYLCASSPTGLGTGELFFGEGSRLTVL.